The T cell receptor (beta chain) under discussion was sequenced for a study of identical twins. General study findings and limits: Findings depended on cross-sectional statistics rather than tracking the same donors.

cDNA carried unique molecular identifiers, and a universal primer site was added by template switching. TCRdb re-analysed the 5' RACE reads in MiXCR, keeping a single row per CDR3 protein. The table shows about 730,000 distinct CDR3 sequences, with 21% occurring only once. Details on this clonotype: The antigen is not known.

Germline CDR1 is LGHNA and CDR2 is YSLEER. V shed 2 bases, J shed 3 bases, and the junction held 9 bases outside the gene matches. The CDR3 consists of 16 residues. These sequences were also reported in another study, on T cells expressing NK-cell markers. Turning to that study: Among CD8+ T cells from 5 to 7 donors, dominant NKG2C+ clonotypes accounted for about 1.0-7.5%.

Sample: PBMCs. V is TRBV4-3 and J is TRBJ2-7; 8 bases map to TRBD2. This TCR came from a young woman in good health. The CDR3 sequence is CASSQSSGGGNYEQYF. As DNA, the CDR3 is TGCGCCAGCAGCCAAAGTAGTGGCGGGGGGAACTACGAGCAGTACTTC.